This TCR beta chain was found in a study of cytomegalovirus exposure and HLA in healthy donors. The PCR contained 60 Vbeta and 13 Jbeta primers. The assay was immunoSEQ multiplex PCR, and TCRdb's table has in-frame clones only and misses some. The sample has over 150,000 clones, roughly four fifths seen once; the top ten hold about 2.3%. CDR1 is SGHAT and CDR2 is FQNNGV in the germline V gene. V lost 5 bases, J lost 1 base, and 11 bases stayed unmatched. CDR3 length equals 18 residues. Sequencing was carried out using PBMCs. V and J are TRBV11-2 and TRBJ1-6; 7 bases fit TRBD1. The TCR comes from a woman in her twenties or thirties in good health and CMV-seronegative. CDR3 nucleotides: TGTGCCAGCAGCCCGGTCCGGACAGGATCGTCCTATAATTCACCCCTCCACTTT. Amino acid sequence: CASSPVRTGSSYNSPLHF.